The sequence of this T cell receptor (beta chain) was determined in a study of vaccination effects on CD4 cells after COVID-19. Using immunoSEQ multiplex PCR, the repertoire was profiled, and TCRdb retains in-frame clones only, with some absent. The top ten clones hold more than 10% of a sample with about 68,000 clones, about 80% of them seen once. As to this clone: Its antigen is as yet unknown.

Before sequencing took place, the ViraFEST assay used viral peptide pools to expand antigen-specific CD4+ T cells. Subsequent to a culture period of under twelve days, CD4+ T cells were isolated. No vaccinee had earlier SARS-CoV-2 infection, and nucleocapsid antibodies were negative. Source: CD4+ T cells from PBMCs cultured with SARS-CoV-2 spike peptides, taken before COVID-19 vaccination. This clonotype was sampled from a human donor who received a COVID-19 vaccine.

The chain's CDR3 is CASRSQGRVTGELFF. In nucleotides, the CDR3 is TGTGCCAGCAGGTCACAGGGTCGTGTCACCGGGGAGCTGTTTTTT. The rearrangement links TRBV7-8 to TRBJ2-2; D is possibly TRBD1 (6 bases). Germline values: CDR1 SGHVS, CDR2 FQNEAQ. Trimming removed 6 bases from V and 4 bases from J, with 15 bases in between. The CDR3 runs to 15 residues.